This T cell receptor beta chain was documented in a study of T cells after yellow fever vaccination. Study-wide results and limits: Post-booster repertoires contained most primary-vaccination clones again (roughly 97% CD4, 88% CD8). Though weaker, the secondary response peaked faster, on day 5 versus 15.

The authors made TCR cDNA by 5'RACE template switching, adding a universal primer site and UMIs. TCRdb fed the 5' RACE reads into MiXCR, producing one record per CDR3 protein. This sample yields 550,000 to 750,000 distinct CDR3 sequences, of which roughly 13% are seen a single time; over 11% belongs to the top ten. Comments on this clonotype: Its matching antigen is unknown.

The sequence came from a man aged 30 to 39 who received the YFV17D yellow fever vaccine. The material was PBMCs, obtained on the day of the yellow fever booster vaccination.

CDR3 residues: CASSQDSTDTQYF. The CDR3 nucleotides read TGCGCCAGCAGCCAAGACAGCACAGATACGCAGTATTTT. The chain has TRBV4-3 and TRBJ2-3; unclear D gene. The germline CDR1 and CDR2 sequences are LGHNA and YSLEER. The V and J ends lost 0 bases and 0 bases respectively, with 1 base between them. CDR3 length: 13 residues.